This T cell receptor (beta chain) stems from a study of cytotoxic CD8 clonotypes in ibrutinib-treated CLL. On this clone itself: Its cognate antigen is unknown.

General study results and limits: The study found baseline clonality above age-matched healthy donors, tracking circulating CD8+ T-cell counts.

The CDR3 totals 14 residues. V lost 0 bases and J lost 1, with 7 bases in between. Germline CDR1 is SGDLS and CDR2 is YYNGEE. Clones were read by immunoSEQ multiplex PCR, and TCRdb kept only the in-frame ones, dropping some. Here the sample spans some 200,000 clones, more than 65% being singletons. The chain couples TRBV9 to TRBJ2-5; no definite D call. This clonotype was obtained from a human donor with chronic lymphocytic leukemia. This sample comprised PBMCs, obtained after 12 months of ibrutinib treatment. The DNA of the CDR3 is TGTGCCAGCAGCGTAGGGTCCGGCCAAGAGACCCAGTACTTC. Its protein is CASSVGSGQETQYF.